Each of the 29 T cell receptor beta chains below was sequenced from the same sample in a study of memory CD4+ T cells and cytomegalovirus serostatus. The sort gate was single viable CD3+CD4+CD8-CD45RO+ cells for memory CD4+ T cells. Profiling relied on immunoSEQ multiplex PCR, and the TCRdb table lists in-frame clones only, not all of them. The sample lists around 54,000 clones, about 73% occurring once. Sequencing was done on a sample of memory CD4+ T cells from blood. Every receptor here comes from an adult in good health and CMV-seropositive.

This clone has just one count. In DNA, the CDR3 is TGCGCCAGCAGCTTGGACGGGGCGATGAATGAAAAACTGTTTTTT. Translating gives CASSLDGAMNEKLFF. The chain joins TRBV5-1 to TRBJ1-4, with D perhaps matching TRBD1 (5 bases). V was shortened by 0 bases and J by 5 bases, with 11 bases between the two germline ends. The CDR3 sequence is 15 residues long. The V gene's germline CDR1 is SGHRS and CDR2 YFSETQ.

The V call is TRBV27, the J call TRBJ2-3; TRBD2 matches 7 bases. Germline loops: CDR1 MNHEY, CDR2 SMNVEV (reference sequence). The V segment lost 6 bases and the J segment 2 bases; nucleotides outside the gene matches: 8. CDR3 size: 15 residues. The CDR3 reads CASSRPGGNTDTQYF. CDR3 nucleotides: TGTGCCAGCAGCCGGCCGGGGGGAAACACAGATACGCAGTATTTT.

This chain joins TRBV28 and TRBJ1-2; 11 bases fit TRBD1. The V and J ends lost 8 bases and 4 bases, in that order; junction bases with no gene match: 6. The CDR3 covers 14 residues. CDR1 MDHEN and CDR2 SYDVKM come from the germline V gene. CDR3 nucleotide sequence: TGTGCCAGCGCCGGACAGGGGGCTGTCTATGGCTACACCTTC. This gives the protein CASAGQGAVYGYTF.

This clone was seen a single time. The V gene is TRBV7-2, the J gene TRBJ2-1, with 12 bases that match TRBD2. Trimming removed 4 bases from V and 6 bases from J; junction bases left unmatched: 4. The CDR3 runs 15 residues. Germline assignment: CDR1 SGHTA and CDR2 FQGNSA. Here the CDR3 DNA reads TGTGCCAGCAGCTCCGTGACTAGCGGGAGCAATGAGCAGTTCTTC. This gives the protein CASSSVTSGSNEQFF.

This clone is labeled as medium-sized. J is TRBJ2-5 and V is TRBV2, with D unresolved. In germline, CDR1 is SNHLY, CDR2 FYNNEI. This CDR3 is built from 13 residues. The V end lost 8 bases, the J end lost 0 bases, and 10 bases lay between the germline ends. The CDR3 nucleotides read TGTGCCAGCGGGGTGGGGTACCAAGAGACCCAGTACTTC. Amino acids: CASGVGYQETQYF.

The chain couples TRBV19 to TRBJ2-7, with D perhaps given as TRBD1 or TRBD2 (5 bases each). Germline-derived CDR1 and CDR2 are LNHDA and SQIVND (reference sequence). V was pared by 8 bases and J by 5 bases, with 19 bases between. The CDR3 runs to 14 residues. This CDR3 is CASSMGVQGDEQYF. CDR3 in DNA: TGTGCCAGTTCGATGGGGGTTCAAGGGGACGAGCAGTACTTC.

The chain couples TRBV29-1 to TRBJ1-2, with 8 bases matching TRBD1. The CDR3 length is 13 residues. Germline loops: CDR1 SQVTM, CDR2 ANQGSEA. Trimming cost V 6 bases and J 0 bases; bases outside gene matches: 3. DNA of the CDR3: TGCAGCGTCTCAGGGGGCCCTAACTATGGCTACACCTTC. Protein: CSVSGGPNYGYTF. Drawing the rest from reference TRBV29-1 and TRBJ1-2, the complete variable domain is SAVISQKPSRDICQRGTSLTIQCQVDSQVTMMFWYRQQPGQSLTLIATANQGSEATYESGFVIDKFPISRPNLTFSTLTVSNMSPEDSSIYLCSVSGGPNYGYTFGSGTRLTVV.

V usage is TRBV11-1 and J usage is TRBJ2-6, with 7 positions matching TRBD2. J was trimmed by 2 bases and V by 1 base; bases with no gene match: 8. CDR1 and CDR2 from the germline V gene are SGHAT and FQDESV (reference sequence). The CDR3 is 18 residues long. The CDR3 DNA reads TGTGCCAGCAGCTTAGGTCATCGGGCGGGGGCTGGGGCCAACGTCCTGACTTTC. Protein: CASSLGHRAGAGANVLTF.

V usage is TRBV19 and J usage is TRBJ1-3; D remains ambiguous. V dropped 7 bases and J dropped 5 bases, with 15 bases sitting between them. Germline V lookup: CDR1 LNHDA, CDR2 SQIVND (reference sequence). The CDR3 is 14 residues long. The CDR3 bases are TGTGCCAGTACAGTCAAGGGAATACGAAACACCATATATTTT. Amino acid sequence: CASTVKGIRNTIYF.

The chain uses TRBV27 and TRBJ2-7; D call uncertain. V lost 6 bases and J lost 2, with 11 bases in between. The CDR3 spans 13 residues. Germline assignment: CDR1 MNHEY and CDR2 SMNVEV (reference sequence). The CDR3, as DNA: TGTGCCAGCAGCATCTCCCCTCCCTACGAGCAGTACTTC. Amino acids: CASSISPPYEQYF.

CDR3 bases: TGTGCCAGCAGTCCGGGACAGGGGCCTTCCTCCTACGAGCAGTACTTC. Translating gives CASSPGQGPSSYEQYF. J is TRBJ2-7 and V is TRBV5-4, with 10 bases matching TRBD1. Trimming cost V 5 bases and J 0 bases; bases outside gene matches: 8. Per germline, CDR1 SGHNT and CDR2 YYREEE (reference sequence). This CDR3 comprises 16 residues.

The V gene is TRBV7-8, the J gene TRBJ2-2; 11 nucleotides match TRBD2. Germline CDR1 is SGHVS and CDR2 is FQNEAQ. V lost 4 bases to trimming and J lost 4 bases; unmatched junction nucleotides: 8. The CDR3 sequence is 17 residues long. The CDR3 nucleotides read TGTGCCAGCAGCTCTTACTTACTAGCGGGAGCCACCGGGGAGCTGTTTTTT. Amino acid sequence: CASSSYLLAGATGELFF. The whole variable domain, remainder taken from reference TRBV7-8 and TRBJ2-2, is GAGVSQSPRYKVAKRGQDVALRCDPISGHVSLFWYQQALGQGPEFLTYFQNEAQLDKSGLPSDRFFAERPEGSVSTLKIQRTQQEDSAVYLCASSSYLLAGATGELFFGEGSRLTVL.

This rearrangement joins TRBV6-1 to TRBJ2-1; D possibly uses TRBD1 or TRBD2 (6 bases each). V was shortened by 3 bases and J by 16 bases, with 22 bases between the two germline ends. CDR1 is MNHNS and CDR2 is SASEGT in the germline V gene. CDR3 size: 14 residues. The chain's CDR3 is CASSEISGEARGFF. The CDR3 nucleotides read TGTGCCAGCAGTGAGATTTCAGGGGAGGCTAGAGGATTCTTC.

CDR3 in amino acids: CASPREAGGFNEQFF. In DNA form, the CDR3 reads TGTGCCAGCCCACGCGAGGCGGGAGGATTCAATGAGCAGTTCTTC. The rearrangement joins TRBV21-1 to TRBJ2-1; the table's D call TRBD2 went unverified against the DNA. TRBV21-1 is deemed a pseudogene. The length of the CDR3 is 15 residues.

The chain joins TRBV28 to TRBJ1-1; TRBD1 is a possible D gene (5 bases). Deletions cut 2 bases from V and 7 bases from J, with 17 bases between. Looked up from germline, CDR1 is MDHEN and CDR2 is SYDVKM. CDR3 length equals 15 residues. CDR3 nucleotide sequence: TGTGCCAGCAGTTTAGCTCCGGGACGGATGATTGAAGCTTTCTTT. Translation gives CASSLAPGRMIEAFF.

V usage is TRBV6-5 and J usage is TRBJ2-4, with 9 bases lining up with TRBD1. V dropped 6 bases and J dropped 7; count of bases not matched to a gene: 7. CDR3 size: 14 residues. CDR1 is MNHEY, CDR2 SVGAGI, per germline. The CDR3 is CASSPTGGTNIQYF. CDR3 in DNA: TGTGCCAGCAGCCCGACAGGGGGGACGAACATTCAGTACTTC.

V is TRBV7-9 and J is TRBJ1-2; no reliable D call. V lost 1 base, J lost 8 bases, and 5 bases lay in between. CDR1 is SEHNR, CDR2 FQNEAQ, per germline (reference sequence). This CDR3 has 11 residues. CDR3 loop: CASSLVGGYTF. The CDR3 region has the DNA TGTGCCAGCAGCTTAGTGGGGGGCTACACCTTC.

The V call is TRBV5-6, the J call TRBJ2-7; 9 nucleotides line up with TRBD1. The germline gives CDR1 SGHDT, CDR2 YYEEEE. The CDR3 spans 12 residues. V lost 4 bases and J lost 8; bases outside the gene matches: 4. CDR3 sequence: CASSATGGKQYV. The CDR3 DNA sequence: TGTGCCAGCAGCGCGACAGGGGGAAAGCAGTACGTC.

The rearrangement links TRBV7-9 to TRBJ1-2; no firm D call. Germline values: CDR1 SEHNR, CDR2 FQNEAQ (reference sequence). This CDR3 has 14 amino acids. V was shortened by 5 bases and J by 1 base, with 11 bases between the two germline ends. The CDR3 nucleotides read TGTGCCAGCAGCCCCCCCGGCCTTAACTATGGCTACACCTTC. Translation gives CASSPPGLNYGYTF. The whole variable domain, filled in from reference TRBV7-9 and TRBJ1-2, reads DTGVSQNPRHKITKRGQNVTFRCDPISEHNRLYWYRQTLGQGPEFLTYFQNEAQLEKSRLLSDRFSAERPKGSFSTLEIQRTEQGDSAMYLCASSPPGLNYGYTFGSGTRLTVV.

The chain carries TRBV7-2 and TRBJ1-1; D is undetermined. Germline V gene data show CDR1 as SGHTA and CDR2 as FQGNSA. The CDR3 has 12 residues. The V end lost 3 bases, the J end lost 2 bases, and 4 bases lay between the germline ends. This CDR3 is CASSFQNTEAFF. The CDR3 bases are TGTGCCAGCAGCTTCCAAAACACTGAAGCTTTCTTT.

V gene TRBV9 combines with J gene TRBJ1-1; 7 bases are a match to TRBD1. This CDR3 has 14 residues. CDR1 is SGDLS and CDR2 is YYNGEE in the germline V gene. Unmatched junction bases numbered 3, after V lost 3 bases and J lost 1 base. The CDR3 bases are TGTGCCAGCAGCGGGACAGGACAGAACACTGAAGCTTTCTTT. It is translated as CASSGTGQNTEAFF.

This clone has just a few counts. The chain recombines TRBV6-6 with TRBJ2-3, with 13 bases matching TRBD2. The CDR3 runs to 15 residues. Trimming at V came to 9 bases and at J to 5 bases, leaving 8 bases not matched to a gene. CDR1 and CDR2 (germline): MNHNY, SVGAGI (reference sequence). The CDR3 loop reads CASTGLAGSGDTQYF. The CDR3 DNA is TGTGCCAGTACGGGACTAGCGGGATCAGGAGATACGCAGTATTTT.

The chain couples TRBV11-2 to TRBJ1-2; D uncertain. The CDR3 length is 13 residues. V lost 7 bases to trimming and J lost 3 bases, with 12 bases between them. Per germline, CDR1 SGHAT and CDR2 FQNNGV. The chain's CDR3 is CASTDEADYGYTF. The CDR3 DNA follows: TGTGCCAGCACAGACGAGGCAGACTATGGCTACACCTTC. The entire variable domain, with the rest obtained from reference TRBV11-2 and TRBJ1-2, is as follows: EAGVAQSPRYKIIEKRQSVAFWCNPISGHATLYWYQQILGQGPKLLIQFQNNGVVDDSQLPKDRFSAERLKGVDSTLKIQPAKLEDSAVYLCASTDEADYGYTFGSGTRLTVV.

The chain carries TRBV11-2 and TRBJ2-6, with TRBD1 matching over 9 bases. Germline CDR1 and CDR2: SGHAT and FQNNGV. The CDR3 has 17 amino acids. V was pared by 8 bases and J by 4 bases, with 12 bases of the junction left unmatched. CDR3 nucleotide sequence: TGTGCCAGCGGACCGGGACAGGGTAGGAGCGGGGCCAACGTCCTGACTTTC. Protein sequence: CASGPGQGRSGANVLTF.

The V gene is TRBV10-3, the J gene TRBJ2-7; 11 bases map to TRBD1. The V segment lost 11 bases and the J segment 4 bases; nucleotides outside the gene matches: 7. The CDR3 is 13 amino acids. The germline CDR1 and CDR2 sequences are ENHRY and SYGVKD. The DNA of the CDR3 is TGTGCCGCCCGGGACAGGGGGAATTACGAGCAGTACTTC. Residues: CAARDRGNYEQYF.

The gene calls are TRBV4-3 and TRBJ2-1; 11 positions agree with TRBD2. The germline CDR1 and CDR2 sequences are LGHNA and YSLEER. Unmatched junction bases numbered 8, after V lost 3 bases and J lost 4 bases. The CDR3 spans 17 residues. CDR3 nucleotides: TGCGCCAGCAGCCAGGGAACCGGGACTAGCGGATACAATGAGCAGTTCTTC. Translating gives CASSQGTGTSGYNEQFF.

V usage is TRBV28 and J usage is TRBJ2-7, with TRBD1 as a possible D gene (6 bases). This CDR3 contains 14 residues. The ends were cut back, 6 bases at V and 6 bases at J, with 18 bases in the middle. Germline values: CDR1 MDHEN, CDR2 SYDVKM. The DNA for the CDR3 is TGTGCCAGCAGCTCTTGGGGGCCACAGGGCGAGCAGTACTTC. Protein: CASSSWGPQGEQYF.

J is TRBJ1-5 and V is TRBV19, with TRBD1 matching over 10 bases. Germline values: CDR1 LNHDA, CDR2 SQIVND (reference sequence). This CDR3 spans 13 amino acids. V lost 9 bases and J lost 5; bases outside the gene matches: 4. The CDR3 sequence is CARRGQGDQPQHF. The CDR3 DNA sequence: TGTGCCAGGAGAGGACAGGGGGATCAGCCCCAGCATTTT.

V usage is TRBV19 and J usage is TRBJ2-2; a possible D gene is TRBD2 (6 bases). V lost 3 bases, J lost 1 base, and 15 bases lay in between. The germline V gene encodes CDR1 LNHDA and CDR2 SQIVND (reference sequence). The CDR3 sequence is 17 residues long. As DNA, the CDR3 is TGTGCCAGTAGTATTTGGGTGGGCGGGAAGAACACCGGGGAGCTGTTTTTT. Translated: CASSIWVGGKNTGELFF.